Listed below are T cell receptor beta chains from one sample, sequenced in a study of CD8 T cells in ankylosing spondylitis. TCRdb redid the calling of the 5' RACE reads with MiXCR, one entry per CDR3 protein. The data contain roughly 700,000 distinct CDR3 sequences, roughly 20% of them singletons. Sequences were obtained from blood, either unsorted or a sorted T cell fraction (not recorded which). These receptors all stem from a male donor with ankylosing spondylitis. Each CDR3 is given without its conserved first and last residue. Each record gives: V gene, D gene, CDR3 protein. The D gene is left open where the match is weak.

>TRBV5-5|TRBD2
ASTLEGSGGHNEQF
>TRBV14|-
ASSQEWGEKLF
>TRBV5-1|-
ASSSSTATNTEAF
>TRBV5-5|-
ASSLALDGYTDTQY
>TRBV2|TRBD2
ASSEDSASGTGEQY
>TRBV3-1|-
ASSQELRQETDTQY
>TRBV27|TRBD2
ATRLAGLINTGELF
>TRBV20-1|-
RRDAKISGANVLT
>TRBV5-1|-
ASSDAAMSTEAF
>TRBV30|TRBD1
AWALEGATEAF
>TRBV20-1|-
SYRQEMNTEAF
>TRBV6-1|-
ASSRDVGVTNYGYT
>TRBV7-8|-
ASSLGRGRTTDTQY
>TRBV7-3|-
ASSLGDLRRQTNTGELF
>TRBV20-1|TRBD1
SAPDRTKSNYGYT
>TRBV3-1|TRBD2
ASSPLAGEAKNIQY
>TRBV7-3|-
ASSLSGPNTEAF
>TRBV2|-
ASSEGSSDTYEQY
>TRBV6-2/TRBV6-3|-
ASSYVNEQY
>TRBV5-1|-
ASSDTGATNEKLF
>TRBV4-2|TRBD2
ASSQDGGRDTGELF
>TRBV7-3|-
ASSLTGMRQPQH
>TRBV2|-
ASSGWRTEAF
>TRBV20-1|-
SAWGSGGGSSYNEQF
>TRBV11-1|-
AVSAGTNTGELF
>TRBV11-2|TRBD2
ASSLEAGGRYNEQF
>TRBV29-1|TRBD1
SVVRGGTGIAEAF
>TRBV28|TRBD2
ASSPERGLTDTQY
>TRBV5-1|-
ASSFSGTGNGYT
>TRBV5-1|-
ASSPRARAVETQY
>TRBV10-3|TRBD1
AISRDRGSYNEQF
>TRBV4-3|-
ASSQGGAPNTGELF
>TRBV5-1|-
ASSGGSRDEKLF
>TRBV6-2/TRBV6-3|-
ASSHPKREEKLF
>TRBV24-1|TRBD2
ATGTSGLDTQY
>TRBV20-1|TRBD2
SAPPGTSGAYEQY
>TRBV18|-
ASSPTRSAEAF
>TRBV12-3/TRBV12-4|-
ASSLYPESNEQF
>TRBV21-1|-
ASSPAKAGTSGESYNEQF
>TRBV7-9|TRBD1
ASSLVQGASNEQY
>TRBV12-3/TRBV12-4|TRBD2
ASSPRLAPEQF
>TRBV27|-
ASSSPTTGYTEAF
>TRBV20-1|-
SARVGGNSPLH
>TRBV7-3|TRBD2
ASSSRGTSKY
>TRBV20-1|-
SARGTQGLGAQY
>TRBV4-3|TRBD1
ASSQDISGGRGYT
>TRBV4-2|TRBD1
ASSPQGQGIHEQY
>TRBV29-1|-
SVVRGPNTEAF
>TRBV21-1|-
ASPVGEEQITSGSYNEQF
>TRBV12-3/TRBV12-4|-
ASTPGGVYEQY
>TRBV29-1|-
SAGTDGYGYT
>TRBV7-8|-
ASSTQRASYNEQF
>TRBV4-2|-
ASSPTGTQSYEQY
>TRBV5-1|TRBD1
ASSPTGADEQY
>TRBV18|-
ASSPRAFGGVGSNQPQH
>TRBV4-1|-
ASSFRQLSKNIQY
>TRBV12-3/TRBV12-4|-
ASSFWAEGPSDTQY
>TRBV2|TRBD2
ASSTAGSSVYEQY
>TRBV4-2|-
ASTKYLGGYGYT